This passage covers 14 T cell receptor beta chains from one sample sequenced in a study of cytomegalovirus exposure and HLA in healthy donors. Amplification used 60 Vbeta primers and 13 Jbeta primers. Assay: immunoSEQ multiplex PCR; the TCRdb copy retains only in-frame clones and omits some. The data show roughly 70,000 clones, roughly 72% seen once. Specimen: PBMCs. The source of these receptors is a man aged 50 to 59 in good health and CMV-seronegative.

The chain has TRBV5-1 and TRBJ2-7; no firm D call. The CDR3 totals 15 residues. Trimming removed 5 bases at V and 0 bases at J, with 15 bases between. Per germline, CDR1 SGHRS and CDR2 YFSETQ. The CDR3 region has the DNA TGCGCCAGCAGTCTAAGACACTCGATCTCCTACGAGCAGTACTTC. Protein product: CASSLRHSISYEQYF.

In this sample, this clone turned up once. The junction shows a germline mismatch at one end, possibly a read error. This chain joins TRBV7-2 and TRBJ2-7, with a tentative D call TRBD1 (5 bases). The CDR3 is 14 amino acids. Germline-derived CDR1 and CDR2 are SGHTA and FQGNSA. The CDR3 protein is CASSQTLTVTKPNF. The CDR3 DNA is TGTGCCAGCAGCCAAACCTTGACAGTTACTAAACCCAACTTC.

The chain couples TRBV18 to TRBJ1-5; TRBD1 matches at 9 bases. From germline, CDR1 is KGHSH and CDR2 LQKENI. The ends lost 4 bases at V and 3 bases at J; junction bases unmatched: 7. The CDR3 has 16 amino acids. DNA for the CDR3: TGTGCCAGCTCACGAGGGACAGGGACCCCCAATCAGCCCCAGCATTTT. It yields the protein CASSRGTGTPNQPQHF.

This sequence joins TRBV15 and TRBJ2-7; D is possibly TRBD2 (7 bases). Germline V lookup: CDR1 LNHNV, CDR2 YYDKDF (reference sequence). Trimming stripped 1 base from V and 5 bases from J, with 18 bases between. The CDR3 consists of 16 residues. The CDR3 region is CATSRARWRGGNEQYF. The CDR3 DNA reads TGTGCCACCAGCAGAGCCAGGTGGAGGGGGGGCAACGAGCAGTACTTC.

As DNA, the CDR3 is TGTGCCAGCAGCACCGGGACTAGCGGGGGACCCTACAATGAGCAGTTCTTC. Translation gives CASSTGTSGGPYNEQFF. The gene calls are TRBV2 and TRBJ2-1; 14 nucleotides match TRBD2. The CDR3 sequence is 17 residues long. V was pared by 6 bases and J by 2 bases, with 6 bases of the junction left unmatched. The germline gives CDR1 SNHLY, CDR2 FYNNEI.

The chain has TRBV5-6 and TRBJ2-3, with D maybe TRBD2 (7 bases). The V gene's germline CDR1 is SGHDT and CDR2 YYEEEE. With 5 bases removed from V and 6 bases from J, the gap between germline ends came to 10 bases. The CDR3 sequence is 12 residues long. The CDR3 loop reads CASRGRGDTQYF. For the CDR3, the DNA is TGTGCCAGCAGGGGGAGGGGGGATACGCAGTATTTT.

The CDR3 DNA follows: TGCGCCAGCAGCCCGTGGACAGGGAACACTGAAGCTTTCTTT. This gives the protein CASSPWTGNTEAFF. The chain carries TRBV5-1 and TRBJ1-1; 7 bases align to TRBD1. Germline V gene data show CDR1 as SGHRS and CDR2 as YFSETQ. V was clipped by 4 bases and J by 1 base; unmatched bases: 4. The CDR3 totals 14 residues.

The chain combines TRBV6-6 with TRBJ1-1, with 8 bases matching TRBD1. The CDR3 runs to 14 residues. Germline CDR1 MNHNY, CDR2 SVGAGI (reference sequence). V gave up 2 bases and J gave up 11 bases; unmatched junction bases: 10. DNA for the CDR3: TGTGCCAGCAGTTACCCCGGACAGGGATCTAGGGCTTTCTTT. Its protein is CASSYPGQGSRAFF.

The CDR3 DNA sequence: TGTGCCAGCTCACCGAGGGACACCGGGGAGCTGTTTTTT. Translated, it gives CASSPRDTGELFF. The V and J genes are TRBV18 and TRBJ2-2, with D perhaps matching TRBD2 (5 bases). This CDR3 has 13 residues. V was shortened by 3 bases and J by 3 bases, with 5 bases between the two germline ends. Germline V gene lookup returns CDR1 KGHSH and CDR2 LQKENI.

The V and J genes are TRBV5-1 and TRBJ2-5; 7 nucleotides match TRBD1. Trimming cost V 4 bases and J 3 bases; bases outside gene matches: 3. The CDR3 runs 13 residues. The germline CDR1 and CDR2 sequences are SGHRS and YFSETQ. The DNA for the CDR3 is TGCGCCAGCAGCCTGACAGGGAAAGAGACCCAGTACTTC. This translates into CASSLTGKETQYF.

The chain uses TRBV18 and TRBJ2-7; D remains unclear. Germline CDR1 reads KGHSH; CDR2 reads LQKENI. The length of the CDR3 is 13 residues. V gave up 3 bases and J gave up 5 bases, with 11 bases separating them. The CDR3 is CASSPQSVHEQYF. The CDR3, as DNA: TGTGCCAGCTCACCGCAGTCCGTCCACGAGCAGTACTTC.

The chain joins TRBV6-5 to TRBJ1-5, with D unclear. The CDR3 is made up of 13 amino acids. Germline CDR1 is MNHEY and CDR2 is SVGAGI. V shed 11 bases and J shed 0 bases, with 11 bases lying between them. The CDR3 coding sequence is TGTGCCGCGGCACCCAATAGCAATCAGCCCCAGCATTTT. It yields the protein CAAAPNSNQPQHF.

In nucleotides, the CDR3 is TGTGCCAGCTCCCGACGGGAGGGTGAAAAACTGTTTTTT. The encoded protein is CASSRREGEKLFF. The chain joins TRBV18 to TRBJ1-4, with D hard to call. The germline CDR1 and CDR2 sequences are KGHSH and LQKENI. V lost 6 bases, J lost 7 bases, and 12 bases lay in between. CDR3 size: 13 residues.

V and J are TRBV27 and TRBJ1-1, with 10 bases lining up with TRBD1. CDR3 size: 15 residues. The germline V gene has CDR1 MNHEY and CDR2 SMNVEV (reference sequence). J lost 5 bases, V lost 3 bases, and 6 bases had no gene match. The DNA for the CDR3 is TGTGCCAGCAGTTTCGTCCGGGACAGGGGAACTGAAGCTTTCTTT. This gives the protein CASSFVRDRGTEAFF.